The rows below give T cell receptor beta chains drawn from one sample of a study of blood T cell repertoires in COVID-19. Clones were read by immunoSEQ multiplex PCR, and TCRdb kept only the in-frame ones, dropping some. The sample includes some 180,000 clones, more than 75% of them seen just once. The sequencing input was PBMCs or T cells enriched from blood (not recorded which). The source is a man aged 55 to 70 who had been exposed to COVID-19. CDR3s include the opening cysteine and the closing phenylalanine or tryptophan. The D gene is left open where the match is weak. Clone size is not always given. Where it is, it says once, few, many or a class for expanded clones.

V	J	size	D	DNA	CDR3
TRBV9	TRBJ2-1	NA	TRBD1	TGTGCCAGCAGCGTAGTGGACAGGGGTTTCAATGAGCAGTTCTTC	CASSVVDRGFNEQFF
TRBV29-1	TRBJ2-7	NA	TRBD1	TGCAGCGTTGAGTTGGACAGGGGTTACTACGAGCAGTACTTC	CSVELDRGYYEQYF
TRBV29-1	TRBJ1-2	NA	NA	TGCAGCGTTGAACGGGGGGCAACTCATGGCTACACCTTC	CSVERGATHGYTF
TRBV24-1	TRBJ2-2	NA	TRBD1	TGTGCCACCAGTGACCCGGGACAGGGGGCAGTCACCGGGGAGCTGTTTTTT	CATSDPGQGAVTGELFF
TRBV10-3	TRBJ2-3	NA	TRBD1	TGTGCCACCACACAGGGGGCAGGCACAGATACGCAGTATTTT	CATTQGAGTDTQYF
TRBV19	TRBJ1-2	few	NA	TGTGCCAGCGACCAGGGTTTCAACTATGGCTACACCTTC	CASDQGFNYGYTF
TRBV5-1	TRBJ2-7	NA	TRBD2	TGCGCCAGCCATAGCGGGCTCAGCTCCTACGAGCAGTACTTC	CASHSGLSSYEQYF
TRBV28	TRBJ1-6	NA	NA	TGTGCCAGCGGAACTCGGCAGGGGAATTCACCCCTCCACTTT	CASGTRQGNSPLHF
TRBV12-3/TRBV12-4	TRBJ2-7	NA	NA	TGTGCCAGCAGTAGCACAGGGGGGGACGAGCAGTACTTC	CASSSTGGDEQYF
TRBV12-3/TRBV12-4	TRBJ1-3	NA	NA	TGTGCCAGCAGTTTTGGGACACGAGACACCATATATTTT	CASSFGTRDTIYF
TRBV27	TRBJ1-2	few	TRBD1	TGTGCCAGCCACCGGGACGGCGGGACAGGTAGCTACACCTTC	CASHRDGGTGSYTF
TRBV27	TRBJ2-7	NA	NA	TGTGCCAGCAGTTTATCGTTCAGCTCCTACGAGCAGTACTTC	CASSLSFSSYEQYF
TRBV19	TRBJ2-1	NA	TRBD1	TGTGCCAGTAGTACGGGACAGGGTACCTACAATGAGCAGTTCTTC	CASSTGQGTYNEQFF
TRBV5-1	TRBJ1-5	NA	TRBD1	TGCGCCAGCAGCGAGAAAGGGACAGATCAGCCCCAGCATTTT	CASSEKGTDQPQHF
TRBV4-1	TRBJ2-1	NA	TRBD2	TGCGCCAGCAGCCGGGCTCTAGCGGCAGGTGTTGAGCAGTTCTTC	CASSRALAAGVEQFF
TRBV5-8	TRBJ2-1	NA	TRBD2	TGTGCCAGTCAATCCGGGACTAGGTTGGACTATGAGCAGTTCTTC	CASQSGTRLDYEQFF
TRBV19	TRBJ2-2	NA	TRBD1	TGTGCCAGTAGTAGAAGACAGGGAGCCGGGGAGCTGTTTTTT	CASSRRQGAGELFF
TRBV3-1/TRBV3-2	TRBJ2-7	NA	TRBD2	TGTGCCAGCAGCCAACAGGGACTAGCCGCCTACGAGCAGTACTTC	CASSQQGLAAYEQYF
TRBV19	TRBJ2-1	NA	NA	TGTGCCAGTAGTATGGACTCTAGCTCCTACAATGAGCAGTTCTTC	CASSMDSSSYNEQFF
TRBV7-2	TRBJ2-1	NA	TRBD1	TGTGCCAGCAGCTTAGTGGGGACAGGGGCTGTGGACGAGCAGTTCTTC	CASSLVGTGAVDEQFF
TRBV7-3	TRBJ2-1	NA	TRBD2	TGTGCCAGCAGCTTGGCTAGCGGGAACAATGAGCAGTTCTTC	CASSLASGNNEQFF
TRBV7-3	TRBJ1-6	NA	NA	TGTGCCAGCAGCTTCGGACAGAATAATTCACCCCTCCACTTT	CASSFGQNNSPLHF
TRBV5-6	TRBJ2-1	NA	TRBD2	TGTGCCAGCAGCTGGGGACTAGCGACCCTTTGGGAGCAGTTCTTC	CASSWGLATLWEQFF
TRBV9	TRBJ1-2	NA	NA	TGTGCCAGCACCCGGGACACCCACCCCTATGGCTACACCTTC	CASTRDTHPYGYTF
TRBV5-1	TRBJ2-1	few	TRBD1	TGCGCCAGCAGACCGGGACAGATCCCCCATGAGCAGTTCTTC	CASRPGQIPHEQFF
TRBV28	TRBJ2-1	few	TRBD2	TGTGCCAGCACCCCTCTGGCGGGAGTTAACAATGAGCAGTTCTTC	CASTPLAGVNNEQFF
TRBV7-2	TRBJ2-7	NA	NA	TGTGCCAGCAGCTTAGTGGCCGGGAGCTCCTACGAGCAGTACTTC	CASSLVAGSSYEQYF
TRBV5-4	TRBJ1-1	few	NA	TGTGCCAGCAGCCTGGAACAGGGAGGGGCTGAAGCTTTCTTT	CASSLEQGGAEAFF
TRBV11-3	TRBJ2-6	NA	TRBD1	TGTGCCAGCAGCCCTTTGGACAGGTGGGCTGGGGCCAACGTCCTGACTTTC	CASSPLDRWAGANVLTF
TRBV10-1	TRBJ2-6	NA	TRBD1	TGCGCCAGCAGTGGTGGGACAGGCTACTCTGGGGCCAACGTCCTGACTTTC	CASSGGTGYSGANVLTF
TRBV2	TRBJ1-1	few	NA	TGTGCCAGCCTGATCGGGAATATGAACACTGAAGCTTTCTTT	CASLIGNMNTEAFF
TRBV30	TRBJ1-6	NA	NA	TGTGCCTCAATCAGGGTTCCCTATAATTCACCCCTCCACTTT	CASIRVPYNSPLHF
TRBV5-6	TRBJ1-2	NA	NA	TGTGCCAGCAGCTTATTGGACACTCCTGGCTACACCTTC	CASSLLDTPGYTF
TRBV7-9	TRBJ1-2	NA	TRBD1	TGTGCCAGCAGCTTAGCAGGGGGCGCATTGGCAAACTATGGCTACACCTTC	CASSLAGGALANYGYTF
TRBV7-3	TRBJ1-6	NA	TRBD1	TGTGCCAGCAGCTTATTGGGGACAGGGGGCTCACCCCTCCACTTT	CASSLLGTGGSPLHF
TRBV4-1	TRBJ1-1	NA	NA	TGCGCCAGCAGCCCTTTCTTCGGCACTGAAGCTTTCTTT	CASSPFFGTEAFF
TRBV5-6	TRBJ2-7	NA	NA	TGTGCCAGCAGCCCCCGGGGAGGTCCGGGCCCTAGTCGCGAGCAGTACTTC	CASSPRGGPGPSREQYF
TRBV2	TRBJ2-7	NA	TRBD1	TGTGCCAGCAGAACAGGGGCAGGGCCCTACGAGCAGTACTTC	CASRTGAGPYEQYF
TRBV7-3	TRBJ2-1	NA	TRBD2	TGTGCCAGCAGCTCCCCGGGACTAGATAATTCGGAGCAGTTCTTC	CASSSPGLDNSEQFF
TRBV19	TRBJ1-5	NA	NA	TGTGCCAGTAGGGGACGGGAGAATCAGCCCCAGCATTTT	CASRGRENQPQHF
TRBV5-1	TRBJ2-3	NA	NA	TGCGCCAGCAGCTTGCAATCGGGAGACACGCAGTATTTT	CASSLQSGDTQYF
TRBV11-3	TRBJ2-7	NA	TRBD1	TGTGCCAGCAGCCTGGGACAGCACTACGAGCAGTACTTC	CASSLGQHYEQYF
TRBV10-2	TRBJ2-5	NA	TRBD1	TGCGCCAGCAGTGAGCTTACAGGGGGAGAGACCCAGTACTTC	CASSELTGGETQYF
TRBV19	TRBJ1-2	NA	NA	TGTGCCAGTAGTCCCGGACTGAACTATGGCTACACCTTC	CASSPGLNYGYTF
TRBV6-5	TRBJ2-3	once	TRBD2	TGTGCCACCTCACTAGCGGGAGGGCCTACAGATACGCAGTATTTT	CATSLAGGPTDTQYF
TRBV7-8	TRBJ2-3	NA	NA	TGTGCCAGCCGCTACCTTTCCTCAATGGGGCCAGATACGCAGTATTTT	CASRYLSSMGPDTQYF
TRBV28	TRBJ1-2	NA	TRBD1	TGTGCCAGCCGGACAGGGGCTAACTATGGCTACACCTTC	CASRTGANYGYTF
TRBV25-1	TRBJ1-2	NA	NA	TGTGCCAGCAGTGATTCTGGCAGTCCTGTTATAGGCTACACCTTC	CASSDSGSPVIGYTF